This is a list of T cell receptor beta chains from one sample in a study of blood T cell repertoires in COVID-19. The protocol was immunoSEQ multiplex PCR, while the TCRdb copy is restricted to in-frame clones and leaves out a portion. This sample has roughly 200,000 clones, with 90% found just once. Sequenced sample: peripheral blood. The receptors come from a man aged 45 to 65 with acute or convalescent COVID-19. Each CDR3 is given with its conserved first and last residue. A D gene is named only where the DNA matches it firmly. Clone size is shown for a subset of rows, as once, few, many or a class of expanded clone.

j_call,d_call,clone_size,v_call,cdr3_nt,cdr3_aa
TRBJ2-1,.,few,TRBV5-1,TGCGCCAGCAGCCCCGGGACATACGTTGAGCAGTTCTTC,CASSPGTYVEQFF
TRBJ1-5,.,.,TRBV7-2,TGTGCCAGCAGCTCCAACAGGGTGAATCAGCCCCAGCATTTT,CASSSNRVNQPQHF
TRBJ1-2,.,.,TRBV2,TGTGCCAGCACTTCGGAAGGGAGAACTAAAGGCTACACCTTC,CASTSEGRTKGYTF
TRBJ2-1,TRBD1,.,TRBV3-1/TRBV3-2,TGTGCCAGCAGCCTACGGTCCGGGACAGGGAGGTATGAGCAGTTCTTC,CASSLRSGTGRYEQFF
TRBJ2-7,TRBD2,.,TRBV6-5,TGTGCCAGCAGACCTCGGGGGGGGAGCTACGAGCAGTACTTC,CASRPRGGSYEQYF
TRBJ2-1,.,.,TRBV9,TGTGCCAGCAGCGTAGACTTGTGGTCCTACAATGAGCAGTTCTTC,CASSVDLWSYNEQFF
TRBJ1-2,.,.,TRBV7-8,TGTGCCAGCAGCTTATGGGCAGGCCTAAACCCCTATGGCTACACCTTC,CASSLWAGLNPYGYTF
TRBJ2-7,TRBD1,.,TRBV28,TGTGCCAGCAGTTTAATCACAGGGGCCCACGAGCAGTACTTC,CASSLITGAHEQYF
TRBJ2-1,.,.,TRBV7-2,TGTGCCAGCAGCTTAGCTTCTAGCGAGTACAATGAGCAGTTCTTC,CASSLASSEYNEQFF
TRBJ1-2,.,.,TRBV6-2/TRBV6-3,TGTGCCAGCAGTTACATGCGGGGGACCGGCTACACCTTC,CASSYMRGTGYTF
TRBJ2-1,.,.,TRBV5-1,TGCGCCAGCAGCTTCCCACAGGGCCGCTCCTACAATGAGCAGTTCTTC,CASSFPQGRSYNEQFF
TRBJ2-1,TRBD2,few,TRBV4-1,TGCGCCAGCAGCCACCTAGCGGGAGGGCCTTCCTACAATGAGCAGTTCTTC,CASSHLAGGPSYNEQFF
TRBJ2-3,TRBD2,.,TRBV4-3,TGCGCCAGCAGCCAAGTCCCACCTGGCGGGGGGGCATTAGATACGCAGTATTTT,CASSQVPPGGGALDTQYF
TRBJ1-3,.,.,TRBV7-2,TGTGCCAGCAGCCCAGCGGTCGGAAACACCATATATTTT,CASSPAVGNTIYF
TRBJ2-2,TRBD1,.,TRBV19,TGTGCCAGTAGTCTGTTTCAGGGGGTAAACGGGGAGCTGTTTTTT,CASSLFQGVNGELFF
TRBJ1-5,.,.,TRBV19,TGTGCCAGTAGTATAGATTCGGGGTATCAGCCCCAGCATTTT,CASSIDSGYQPQHF
TRBJ2-1,.,.,TRBV5-1,TGCGCCAGCAGCTTGGTCGGGAGTAAGGACGGTGATGAGCAGTTCTTC,CASSLVGSKDGDEQFF
TRBJ2-5,TRBD2,.,TRBV7-3,TGTGCCAGCAGCTCCGGACTAGGCCGATTTGGGGAGACCCAGTACTTC,CASSSGLGRFGETQYF
TRBJ2-7,TRBD1,.,TRBV5-1,TGCGCCAGCAGCATACTAGACAGGGGAAGCGAGCAGTACTTC,CASSILDRGSEQYF
TRBJ1-5,.,.,TRBV19,TGTGCCAGTAGTATTACCCCCCGCCAGGGGTGGTTTCAGCCCCAGCATTTT,CASSITPRQGWFQPQHF
TRBJ1-3,.,.,TRBV15,TGTGCCACCAGCAGTCTTCGGTCCTCTGGAAACACCATATATTTT,CATSSLRSSGNTIYF
TRBJ1-2,.,once,TRBV7-2,TGTGCCAGCAGCTACGACACCTACAGGGACTACACCTTC,CASSYDTYRDYTF
TRBJ2-7,.,few,TRBV2,TGTGCCAGCAGTGACCTGGCGGGATTCTTCTACGAGCAGTACTTC,CASSDLAGFFYEQYF
TRBJ2-5,TRBD1,.,TRBV4-2,TGTGCCAGCAGCCAACAGACAGGGGGCAAGGAGACCCAGTACTTC,CASSQQTGGKETQYF
TRBJ2-7,TRBD2,.,TRBV19,TGTGCCAGTAGTATGGTCTCTAGCGGGGGATACGAGCAGTACTTC,CASSMVSSGGYEQYF
TRBJ1-6,TRBD1,.,TRBV14,TGTGCCAGCAGCCAAGGCACCGACAGGGCATCTAGGTCCCTCCACTTT,CASSQGTDRASRSLHF
TRBJ1-2,.,few,TRBV2,TGTGCCAGCAGTGTTAGGGGAAACTATGGCTACACCTTC,CASSVRGNYGYTF
TRBJ1-3,TRBD1,.,TRBV28,TGTGCCAGCACCTTACTACAGGGGACTGGAAACACCATATATTTT,CASTLLQGTGNTIYF
TRBJ1-5,.,.,TRBV2,TGTGCCAGCAGTGAACAGGGGATCGATCAGCCCCAGCATTTT,CASSEQGIDQPQHF
TRBJ2-5,TRBD2,.,TRBV10-2,TGCGCCAGCAGAGGACTAGCGGGAGGAGAGACCCAGTACTTC,CASRGLAGGETQYF
TRBJ2-7,TRBD2,.,TRBV5-1,TGCGCCAGCAGCTTGGGGGAGGGAGAGCAGTACTTC,CASSLGEGEQYF
TRBJ1-1,.,.,TRBV6-5,TGTGCCAGCAGTCGCGGACTCAACACTGAAGCTTTCTTT,CASSRGLNTEAFF
TRBJ1-2,TRBD1,.,TRBV3-1/TRBV3-2,TGTGCCAGCAGGACAGGGTTGGGTGGCTACACCTTC,CASRTGLGGYTF
TRBJ2-1,TRBD2,.,TRBV10-3,TGTGCCATCACCCCTAGCGGGGTACCCTACAATGAGCAGTTCTTC,CAITPSGVPYNEQFF
TRBJ2-1,.,.,TRBV11-1,TGTGCCAGCAGCTTAGCGTCGGGGGATGAGCAGTTCTTC,CASSLASGDEQFF
TRBJ2-7,TRBD2,few,TRBV19,TGTGCCAGTAGTATAATGACTAGCGGGAGGAACGAGCAGTACTTC,CASSIMTSGRNEQYF
TRBJ2-7,TRBD2,.,TRBV7-8,TGTGCCAGCAGCTTAGAATTTAGCGGGAGCTCCTACGAGCAGTACTTC,CASSLEFSGSSYEQYF
TRBJ2-2,TRBD2,.,TRBV28,TGTGCCAGCAGTTTAATGGGCGGGAGGCCCCTCGGGGAGCTGTTTTTT,CASSLMGGRPLGELFF
TRBJ2-1,TRBD2,.,TRBV3-1/TRBV3-2,TGTGCCAGCAGCCAAGAAGGACTAGCTATACGCTCCTACAATGAGCAGTTCTTC,CASSQEGLAIRSYNEQFF
TRBJ2-1,TRBD2,.,TRBV18,TGTGCCAGCTCACCCGGGACTAGCTACAATGAGCAGTTCTTC,CASSPGTSYNEQFF
TRBJ2-7,.,.,TRBV6-1,TGTGCCAGCAGTGACGGACTTACCGGCCCCGAGCAGTACTTC,CASSDGLTGPEQYF
TRBJ2-3,.,.,TRBV11-3,TGTGCCAGCAGTCCTTCCCAACGGGGATACACAGATACGCAGTATTTT,CASSPSQRGYTDTQYF
TRBJ2-2,TRBD1,few,TRBV10-2,TGCGCCAGCAGGGAACAGGGGCCCGGGGAGCTGTTTTTT,CASREQGPGELFF
TRBJ2-5,TRBD1,.,TRBV19,TGTGCCAGTAGTAAACGACAGGGGGTAGAGACCCAGTACTTC,CASSKRQGVETQYF
TRBJ1-1,.,.,TRBV29-1,TGCAGCGTTGATATGAACACTGAAGCTTTCTTT,CSVDMNTEAFF
TRBJ2-7,TRBD1,.,TRBV6-5,TGTGCCAGCAGTAAGACAGGGTCCGGAGTTATCAGGCAGTACTTC,CASSKTGSGVIRQYF
TRBJ2-1,TRBD1,once,TRBV15,TGTGCCACCAGCCCATCAGGGGGTAGTAATGAGCAGTTCTTC,CATSPSGGSNEQFF
TRBJ1-6,.,.,TRBV3-1/TRBV3-2,TGTGCCAGCAGCCAAGATTGGGCAGATTCACCCCTCCACTTT,CASSQDWADSPLHF
TRBJ2-7,TRBD1,.,TRBV19,TGTGCCAGTTCTGTACAGGGGGCCTACGAGCAGTACTTC,CASSVQGAYEQYF
TRBJ2-1,TRBD2,few,TRBV5-1,TGCGCCAGCAGCGTAGCGGGAGGGGAGGTCCATGAGCAGTTCTTC,CASSVAGGEVHEQFF
TRBJ1-1,TRBD1,.,TRBV5-8,TGTGCCAGCCAAACAGGGGACACTGAAGCTTTCTTT,CASQTGDTEAFF
TRBJ2-3,TRBD2,.,TRBV5-4,TGTGCCAGCAGCCAATTCCTAGCGGGAGTCCGAGATACGCAGTATTTT,CASSQFLAGVRDTQYF
TRBJ2-2,.,.,TRBV18,TGTGCCAGCTCACCCTCGGGGGGCTTGGACACCGGGGAGCTGTTTTTT,CASSPSGGLDTGELFF
TRBJ2-2,.,.,TRBV19,TGTGCCAGTAGTATTTTGGGAAGGGGTACCGGGGAGCTGTTTTTT,CASSILGRGTGELFF
TRBJ2-3,TRBD2,.,TRBV10-3,TGTGCCACCTCGGGACTAGCGACAGATACGCAGTATTTT,CATSGLATDTQYF